This T cell receptor beta chain derives from a study of T cell responses to AZD1222 COVID-19 vaccine. Study-wide context: Second-dose recipients at about 4 or about 12 weeks were treated as one pooled group. The study, taken as a whole, reports: CD4 TCRs linked to vaccination spanned spike, dominating at 160-218 and 743-854. A reported finding is that nearly half of spike-specific TCRs target unmutated variant regions. Most donors were white British, females outnumbered males, and clonal diversity was possibly underestimated.

Germline-derived CDR1 and CDR2 are SGHDN and FVKESK. V lost 0 bases to trimming and J lost 5 bases, with 10 bases between them. CDR3 length: 14 amino acids. As concerns this clone: Its antigen is not known.

Assay: immunoSEQ multiplex PCR; the TCRdb copy retains only in-frame clones and omits some. The sample has about 130,000 clones, 80% to 90% seen once; the top ten hold approximately 1.7%. This clonotype was obtained from an adult in good health. The starting material was peripheral blood, obtained on day 0 of AZD1222 vaccination. The rearrangement uses TRBV14 and TRBJ1-1; D unclear. As DNA, the CDR3 is TGTGCCAGCAGCCAAGATTCAGTTCGTACTGAAGCTTTCTTT. Amino acids: CASSQDSVRTEAFF.